One sample yielded the 31 T cell receptor beta chains listed below, sequenced in a study of cytomegalovirus exposure and HLA in healthy donors. PCR involved 60 Vbeta and 13 Jbeta primers. Here immunoSEQ multiplex PCR was the method, and the copy in TCRdb shows in-frame clones only, minus some. The repertoire consists of roughly 200,000 clones, with 77% occurring once and the leading ten covering approximately 3.7%. Sequenced: PBMCs. The receptors come from a woman aged 55-69 years in good health and CMV-seropositive.

This chain connects TRBV27 to TRBJ1-2, with TRBD1 matching over 9 bases. J gave up 4 bases and V 5 bases, and 5 bases lay outside the gene matches. Germline assignment: CDR1 MNHEY and CDR2 SMNVEV (reference sequence). The CDR3 loop spans 14 amino acids. The DNA of the CDR3 is TGTGCCAGCAGTCCTAGACAGGGGGGCTATGGCTACACCTTC. Protein: CASSPRQGGYGYTF.

This chain uses TRBV7-6 with TRBJ2-1; D might be TRBD2 (7 bases). The CDR3 sequence is 16 residues long. The V gene lost 3 bases and the J gene lost 4 bases, with 16 bases spanning the gap. Germline V CDR1 and CDR2: SGHVS, FNYEAQ. CDR3 loop: CASSFSGGGFYNEQFF. CDR3 nucleotide sequence: TGTGCCAGCAGCTTCAGTGGGGGGGGCTTTTACAATGAGCAGTTCTTC.

The table lists this clone with a count of one. The V call is TRBV29-1, the J call TRBJ2-5; 9 bases are shared with TRBD1. Germline CDR1 SQVTM, CDR2 ANQGSEA. The CDR3 has 12 residues. The junction had 2 bases not matched to a gene; V was cut back by 4 bases and J by 5 bases. CDR3 coding DNA: TGCAGCGTTGCCGGGACAGGGGAGACCCAGTACTTC. Protein: CSVAGTGETQYF.

This chain connects TRBV5-8 to TRBJ1-6; 7 nucleotides match TRBD1. V was pared by 5 bases and J by 5 bases, with 1 base of the junction left unmatched. Germline CDR1 and CDR2: SGHTS and YDEGEE. This CDR3 region has 13 residues. Here the CDR3 reads CASRGTDNSPLHF. The CDR3 region has the DNA TGTGCCAGCAGAGGGACAGATAATTCACCCCTCCACTTT.

V is TRBV7-8 and J is TRBJ2-5; unclear D gene. Per germline, CDR1 SGHVS and CDR2 FQNEAQ. The length of the CDR3 is 14 residues. Trimming pared 0 bases from V and 1 base from J, leaving 6 bases between. CDR3: CASSLARFQETQYF. Written as DNA, the CDR3 is TGTGCCAGCAGCTTAGCGAGGTTCCAAGAGACCCAGTACTTC.

J is TRBJ2-3 and V is TRBV19; 8 bases are shared with TRBD1. V lost 3 bases and J lost 0; bases outside the gene matches: 5. CDR3 length: 16 residues. CDR1 is LNHDA and CDR2 is SQIVND in the germline V gene (reference sequence). The CDR3 region is CASSIRGQASTDTQYF. Written as DNA, the CDR3 is TGTGCCAGTAGTATCCGGGGACAGGCTAGCACAGATACGCAGTATTTT.

The sample holds one count of this clone. DNA for the CDR3: TGTGCCAGCAGCTTACACTACGGACTAGCGCTGAGCTCCTACAATGAGCAGTTCTTC. Protein: CASSLHYGLALSSYNEQFF. The genes are TRBV7-9 and TRBJ2-1, with 9 bases aligning to TRBD2. Germline CDR1 reads SEHNR; CDR2 reads FQNEAQ (reference sequence). The CDR3 spans 19 residues. V shed 2 bases, J shed 0 bases, and the junction held 11 bases outside the gene matches.

The chain uses TRBV7-8 and TRBJ1-4, with unresolved D. Trimming pared 8 bases from V and 1 base from J, leaving 14 bases between. The CDR3 sequence is 15 residues long. Per the germline V gene, CDR1 is SGHVS and CDR2 is FQNEAQ. CDR3 sequence (DNA): TGTGCCAGCTCCCCCACAGAACAAACTAATGAAAAACTGTTTTTT. Its translation is CASSPTEQTNEKLFF.

The V gene is TRBV2, the J gene TRBJ2-2; TRBD2 matches 16 bases. Trimming removed 6 bases from V and 3 bases from J; junction bases left unmatched: 4. CDR3 length: 17 amino acids. The germline gives CDR1 SNHLY, CDR2 FYNNEI. The DNA for the CDR3 is TGTGCCAGCAGGGGGACTAGCGGGAGGGCGGACACCGGGGAGCTGTTTTTT. Protein: CASRGTSGRADTGELFF.

This sequence joins TRBV7-9 and TRBJ2-1; 8 bases map to TRBD2. The CDR3 consists of 15 residues. J was trimmed by 2 bases and V by 5 bases; bases with no gene match: 5. CDR1 SEHNR and CDR2 FQNEAQ come from the germline V gene (reference sequence). In DNA, the CDR3 is TGTGCCAGCAGCCCGCCGGGACTAGCCTACAATGAGCAGTTCTTC. Protein product: CASSPPGLAYNEQFF.

The genes are TRBV9 and TRBJ1-2; tentatively, D is TRBD1 (6 bases). Germline assignment: CDR1 SGDLS and CDR2 YYNGEE. This CDR3 has 15 residues. With 4 bases removed from V and 4 bases from J, the gap between germline ends came to 17 bases. DNA of the CDR3: TGTGCCAGCAGCTCCCCGACCCGGGGGGCCTATGGCTACACCTTC. Amino acids: CASSSPTRGAYGYTF.

The gene calls are TRBV19 and TRBJ2-1; the match to TRBD1 covers 8 bases. Germline lookup yields CDR1 LNHDA and CDR2 SQIVND (reference sequence). V lost 3 bases, J lost 5 bases, and 3 bases stayed unmatched. The CDR3 covers 14 residues. CDR3 amino acids: CASSIRGHDNEQFF. The CDR3 DNA reads as TGTGCCAGTAGTATCAGGGGGCACGACAATGAGCAGTTCTTC.

The rearrangement links TRBV30 to TRBJ2-5, with 11 positions matching TRBD2. Trimming removed 3 bases from V and 8 bases from J; junction bases left unmatched: 8. In germline, CDR1 is GTSNPN, CDR2 SVGIG (reference sequence). The CDR3 totals 14 residues. The CDR3, as DNA: TGTGCCTGGAGAGTAGCGGGGGGGCGGGGTACCCAGTACTTC. It yields the protein CAWRVAGGRGTQYF.

The chain couples TRBV7-9 to TRBJ2-7, with 11 bases fitting TRBD1. In germline, CDR1 is SEHNR, CDR2 FQNEAQ (reference sequence). The V gene end was trimmed by 5 bases and the J gene end by 3 bases; junction bases not matched to a gene: 3. The CDR3 consists of 14 residues. CDR3 amino acids: CASSGGTGGYEQYF. Written as DNA, the CDR3 is TGTGCCAGCAGCGGCGGGACAGGGGGCTACGAGCAGTACTTC.

This clone occurred a few times. An end of the junction differs from the germline gene, which may be a read error. This chain uses TRBV7-9 with TRBJ2-5, with 7 bases that match TRBD2. CDR1 and CDR2 from the germline V gene are SEHNR and FQNEAQ (reference sequence). The CDR3 length is 18 residues. In nucleotides, the CDR3 is TGTTCCAGCAGGATTCTCCTACTTGGGCGGGGGACCCAAGAGACCCAGTACTTC. Amino acids: CSSRILLLGRGTQETQYF.

The chain uses TRBV5-1 and TRBJ2-2, with 14 bases identical to TRBD2. Trimming at V came to 2 bases and at J to 5 bases, leaving 5 bases not matched to a gene. Germline lookup yields CDR1 SGHRS and CDR2 YFSETQ. The CDR3 totals 17 residues. This chain's CDR3 is CASSFGLAGGSTGELFF. The CDR3 DNA reads as TGCGCCAGCAGCTTCGGACTAGCGGGAGGATCGACCGGGGAGCTGTTTTTT.

The chain's CDR3 is CASSQEVGLLTDTQYF. As DNA, the CDR3 is TGTGCCAGCAGCCAAGAAGTCGGACTACTCACAGATACGCAGTATTTT. This chain uses TRBV4-2 with TRBJ2-3; a weak D match, TRBD2 (6 bases). The CDR3 spans 16 residues. Per germline, CDR1 LGHNA and CDR2 YNFKEQ. V lost 0 bases and J lost 2, with 12 bases in between.

The genes are TRBV7-9 and TRBJ1-5; TRBD1 matches 7 bases. Germline-derived CDR1 and CDR2 are SEHNR and FQNEAQ (reference sequence). The CDR3 runs 15 residues. Trimming at V came to 8 bases and at J to 1 base, leaving 8 bases not matched to a gene. The CDR3, as DNA: TGTGCCAGCTCCTTAGGGGGCGCCAGCAATCAGCCCCAGCATTTT. Amino acids: CASSLGGASNQPQHF.

The genes are TRBV5-6 and TRBJ1-5; TRBD1 agrees at 8 bases. The CDR3 loop spans 14 amino acids. From germline, CDR1 is SGHDT and CDR2 YYEEEE. The V segment lost 4 bases and the J segment 5 bases; nucleotides outside the gene matches: 5. This chain's CDR3 is CASSDGQGYQPQHF. CDR3 nucleotide sequence: TGTGCCAGCAGCGATGGACAGGGTTATCAGCCCCAGCATTTT.

This clone has more than one count but fewer than ten. V is TRBV27 and J is TRBJ1-5; 7 bases fit TRBD1. The CDR3 contains 18 residues. J was trimmed by 0 bases and V by 6 bases; bases with no gene match: 14. Germline V gene data show CDR1 as MNHEY and CDR2 as SMNVEV (reference sequence). The CDR3 bases are TGTGCCAGCAGCCGAATCCCGACAGGGACTTATAGCAATCAGCCCCAGCATTTT. Translating it yields CASSRIPTGTYSNQPQHF.

This clone occurred once. This chain uses TRBV7-6 with TRBJ2-7, with 7 nucleotides matching TRBD2. The germline V gene has CDR1 SGHVS and CDR2 FNYEAQ. There are 14 residues in the CDR3. V gave up 1 base and J gave up 4 bases; unmatched junction bases: 4. CDR3 sequence reads: CASSLGGEGYEQYF. The CDR3 bases are TGTGCCAGCAGCTTAGGAGGGGAGGGGTACGAGCAGTACTTC.

This clone appeared a single time. The chain employs TRBV7-9 and TRBJ1-4; D ambiguous. From germline, CDR1 is SEHNR and CDR2 FQNEAQ (reference sequence). Trimming pared 1 base from V and 4 bases from J, leaving 10 bases between. This CDR3 is built from 15 residues. The CDR3 DNA sequence: TGTGCCAGCAGCTTAGGGCTGAGGGTTAATGAAAAACTGTTTTTT. It codes for CASSLGLRVNEKLFF.

This clone has a handful of counts. The V gene is TRBV5-1, the J gene TRBJ2-5, with D unclear. V dropped 0 bases and J dropped 5 bases, with 5 bases sitting between them. The CDR3 is 12 residues long. Germline CDR1 and CDR2: SGHRS and YFSETQ. CDR3 residues: CASSLDMETQYF. The CDR3 DNA reads TGCGCCAGCAGCTTGGATATGGAGACCCAGTACTTC.

The chain recombines TRBV6-4 with TRBJ2-3, with TRBD2 matching 10 bases. The V and J ends lost 3 bases and 4 bases, in that order; junction bases with no gene match: 10. CDR3 length: 17 residues. CDR1 MRHNA and CDR2 SNTAGT come from the germline V gene. The CDR3 DNA reads TGTGCCAGCAGTGAAGGGGTAGCGGGAGGATCCGCAGATACGCAGTATTTT. Amino acids: CASSEGVAGGSADTQYF.

Notes on this clone: The same CDR3 also results from other DNA sequences found in this sample. This chain uses TRBV28 with TRBJ1-2, with TRBD1 identical over 10 bases. The ends lost 3 bases at V and 3 bases at J; junction bases unmatched: 10. Germline V gives CDR1 MDHEN, CDR2 SYDVKM. The CDR3 runs 17 residues. As DNA, the CDR3 is TGTGCCAGCAGTTTCTCCAAGGGGACAGGGGACGACTATGGCTACACCTTC. Encoded protein: CASSFSKGTGDDYGYTF.

The chain employs TRBV7-2 and TRBJ1-4; unclear D gene. The V gene's germline CDR1 is SGHTA and CDR2 FQGNSA. The CDR3 covers 14 residues. V shed 5 bases and J shed 0 bases, with 7 bases lying between them. The CDR3: CASSLPATNEKLFF. For the CDR3, the DNA is TGTGCCAGCAGCCTCCCGGCAACTAATGAAAAACTGTTTTTT.

V gene TRBV28 combines with J gene TRBJ1-4; 7 nucleotides align to TRBD1. There are 17 residues in the CDR3. Germline CDR1 and CDR2: MDHEN and SYDVKM. V lost 8 bases, J lost 6 bases, and 18 bases stayed unmatched. DNA of the CDR3: TGTGCCAGCTCCACCACTGAGGCAGGGGGAGACCATGAAAAACTGTTTTTT. This sequence encodes CASSTTEAGGDHEKLFF.

The chain employs TRBV7-2 and TRBJ2-2; D is ambiguous. CDR1 is SGHTA, CDR2 FQGNSA, per germline. Trimming took 3 bases from V and 4 from J, leaving 6 bases between them. The CDR3 covers 13 residues. CDR3 in amino acids: CASSFAGTGELFF. The CDR3 coding sequence is TGTGCCAGCAGCTTCGCAGGCACCGGGGAGCTGTTTTTT.

The V gene is TRBV28, the J gene TRBJ2-7, with 11 positions matching TRBD1. The V and J ends lost 1 base and 4 bases, in that order; junction bases with no gene match: 3. Germline V CDR1 and CDR2: MDHEN, SYDVKM. The CDR3 covers 15 residues. Here the CDR3 DNA reads TGTGCCAGCAGTTTATCAGGGACAGGGGGGTACGAGCAGTACTTC. It is translated as CASSLSGTGGYEQYF. Complete variable domain (other parts from reference TRBV28 and TRBJ2-7): DVKVTQSSRYLVKRTGEKVFLECVQDMDHENMFWYRQDPGLGLRLIYFSYDVKMKEKGDIPEGYSVSREKKERFSLILESASTNQTSMYLCASSLSGTGGYEQYFGPGTRLTVT.

This clone has more than one count but fewer than ten. V usage is TRBV5-1 and J usage is TRBJ2-5, with 8 bases identical to TRBD2. Germline lookup yields CDR1 SGHRS and CDR2 YFSETQ. This CDR3 has 16 amino acids. V trimming: 0 bases; J trimming: 5 bases; junction bases outside the gene matches: 9. CDR3 DNA: TGCGCCAGCAGCTTGGCCGGTAGCGGGGATGTGGAGACCCAGTACTTC. Translation gives CASSLAGSGDVETQYF.

A remark on this clone: Other nucleotide sequences from this sample produce the same CDR3. The chain recombines TRBV29-1 with TRBJ2-7; 9 nucleotides match TRBD1. The CDR3 is made up of 12 amino acids. Germline CDR1 reads SQVTM; CDR2 reads ANQGSEA. The J segment lost 3 bases and the V segment lost 4 bases, leaving 1 base of the junction unmatched. The CDR3 coding sequence is TGCAGCGTTGCGGGACAGGGCTACGAGCAGTACTTC. Translated: CSVAGQGYEQYF.